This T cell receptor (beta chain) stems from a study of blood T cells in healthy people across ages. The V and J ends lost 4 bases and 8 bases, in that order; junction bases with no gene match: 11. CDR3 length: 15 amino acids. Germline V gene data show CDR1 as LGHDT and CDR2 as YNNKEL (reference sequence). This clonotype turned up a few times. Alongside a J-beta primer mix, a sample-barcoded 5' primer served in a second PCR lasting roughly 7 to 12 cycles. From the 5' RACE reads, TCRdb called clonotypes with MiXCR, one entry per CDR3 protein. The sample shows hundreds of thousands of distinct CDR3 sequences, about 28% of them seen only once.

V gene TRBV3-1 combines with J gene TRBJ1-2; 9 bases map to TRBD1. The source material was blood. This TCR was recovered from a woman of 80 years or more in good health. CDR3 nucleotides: TGTGCCAGCAGCCCGCGGGTACAGGGGGCGGTCGGCTACACCTTC. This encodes CASSPRVQGAVGYTF.